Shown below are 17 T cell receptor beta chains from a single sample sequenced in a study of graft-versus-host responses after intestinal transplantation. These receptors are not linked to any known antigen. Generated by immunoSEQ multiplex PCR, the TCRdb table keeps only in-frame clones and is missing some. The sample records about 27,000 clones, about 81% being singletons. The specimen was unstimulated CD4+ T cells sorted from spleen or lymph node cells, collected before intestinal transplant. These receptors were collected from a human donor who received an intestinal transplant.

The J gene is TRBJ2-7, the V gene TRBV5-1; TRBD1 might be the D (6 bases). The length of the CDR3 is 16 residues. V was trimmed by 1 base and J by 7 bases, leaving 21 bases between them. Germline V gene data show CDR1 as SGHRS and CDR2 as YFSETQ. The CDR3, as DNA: TGCGCCAGCAGCTTGATAATTACAGGGCCCTTAGGAGAGCAGTACTTC. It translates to CASSLIITGPLGEQYF.

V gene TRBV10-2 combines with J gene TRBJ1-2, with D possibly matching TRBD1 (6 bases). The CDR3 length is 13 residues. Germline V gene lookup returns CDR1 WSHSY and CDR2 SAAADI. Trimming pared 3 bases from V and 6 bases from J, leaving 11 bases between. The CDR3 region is CASSDVGGDGYTF. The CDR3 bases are TGCGCCAGCAGTGACGTAGGGGGAGATGGCTACACCTTC.

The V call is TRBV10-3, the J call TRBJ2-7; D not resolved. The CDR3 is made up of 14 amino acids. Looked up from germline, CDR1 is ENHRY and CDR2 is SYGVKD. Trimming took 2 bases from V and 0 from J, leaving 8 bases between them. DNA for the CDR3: TGTGCCATCAGTGAGATCCTGCTCTCCTACGAGCAGTACTTC. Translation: CAISEILLSYEQYF.

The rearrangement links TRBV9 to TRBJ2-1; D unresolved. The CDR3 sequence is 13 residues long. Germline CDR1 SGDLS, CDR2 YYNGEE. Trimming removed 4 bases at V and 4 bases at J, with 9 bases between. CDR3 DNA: TGTGCCAGCAGCCCCCGAGGTTACAATGAGCAGTTCTTC. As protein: CASSPRGYNEQFF.

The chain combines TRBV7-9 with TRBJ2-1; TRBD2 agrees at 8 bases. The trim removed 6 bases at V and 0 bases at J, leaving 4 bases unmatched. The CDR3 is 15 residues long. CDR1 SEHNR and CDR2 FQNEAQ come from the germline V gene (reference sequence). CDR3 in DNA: TGTGCCAGCAGTTCCGGGACTAGCTCCTACAATGAGCAGTTCTTC. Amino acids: CASSSGTSSYNEQFF. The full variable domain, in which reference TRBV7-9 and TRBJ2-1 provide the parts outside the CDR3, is DTGVSQNPRHKITKRGQNVTFRCDPISEHNRLYWYRQTLGQGPEFLTYFQNEAQLEKSRLLSDRFSAERPKGSFSTLEIQRTEQGDSAMYLCASSSGTSSYNEQFFGPGTRLTVL.

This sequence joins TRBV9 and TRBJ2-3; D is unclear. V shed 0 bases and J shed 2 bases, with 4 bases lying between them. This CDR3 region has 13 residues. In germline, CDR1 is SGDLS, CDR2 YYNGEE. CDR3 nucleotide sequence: TGTGCCAGCAGCGTAGACAACACAGATACGCAGTATTTT. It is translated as CASSVDNTDTQYF.

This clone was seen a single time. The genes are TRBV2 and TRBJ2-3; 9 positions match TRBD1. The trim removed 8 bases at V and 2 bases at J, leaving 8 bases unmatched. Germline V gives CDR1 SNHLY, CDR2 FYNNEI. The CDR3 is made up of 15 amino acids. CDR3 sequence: CASQPHRGPTDTQYF. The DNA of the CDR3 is TGTGCCAGCCAACCTCACAGGGGGCCCACAGATACGCAGTATTTT.

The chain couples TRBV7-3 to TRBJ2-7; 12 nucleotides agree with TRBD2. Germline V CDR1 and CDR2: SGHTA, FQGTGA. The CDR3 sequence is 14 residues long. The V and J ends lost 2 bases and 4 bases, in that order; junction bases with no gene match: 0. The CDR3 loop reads CASSLLAGGYEQYF. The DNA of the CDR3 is TGTGCCAGCAGCTTACTAGCGGGAGGGTACGAGCAGTACTTC.

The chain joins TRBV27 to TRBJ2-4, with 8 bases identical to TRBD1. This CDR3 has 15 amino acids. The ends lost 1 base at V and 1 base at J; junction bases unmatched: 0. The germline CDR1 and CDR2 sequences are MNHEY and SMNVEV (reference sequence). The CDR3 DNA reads TGTGCCAGCAGTTTATGGACAGGGGCCAAAAACATTCAGTACTTC. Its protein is CASSLWTGAKNIQYF.

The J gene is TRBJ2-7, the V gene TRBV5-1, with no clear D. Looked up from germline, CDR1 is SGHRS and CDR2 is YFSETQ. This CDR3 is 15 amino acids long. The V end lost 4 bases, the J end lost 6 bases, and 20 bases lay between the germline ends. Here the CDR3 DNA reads TGCGCCAGCAGCCCGGAGATGCCCCTCGTCGGCGAGCAGTACTTC. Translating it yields CASSPEMPLVGEQYF.

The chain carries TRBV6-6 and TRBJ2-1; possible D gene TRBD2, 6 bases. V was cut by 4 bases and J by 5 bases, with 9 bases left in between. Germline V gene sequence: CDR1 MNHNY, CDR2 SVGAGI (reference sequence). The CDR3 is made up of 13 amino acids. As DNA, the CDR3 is TGTGCCAGCAGTTGGCCGGGGGACAATGAGCAGTTCTTC. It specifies CASSWPGDNEQFF.

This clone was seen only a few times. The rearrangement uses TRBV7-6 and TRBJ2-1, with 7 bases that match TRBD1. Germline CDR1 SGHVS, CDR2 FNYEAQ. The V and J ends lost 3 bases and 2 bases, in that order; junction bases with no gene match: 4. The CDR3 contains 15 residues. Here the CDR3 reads CASSFGQGAYNEQFF. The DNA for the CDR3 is TGTGCCAGCAGCTTTGGTCAGGGGGCCTACAATGAGCAGTTCTTC.

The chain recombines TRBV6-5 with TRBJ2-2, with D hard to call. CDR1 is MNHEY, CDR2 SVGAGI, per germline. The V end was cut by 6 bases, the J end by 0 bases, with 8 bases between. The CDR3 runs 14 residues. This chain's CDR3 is CASRTSSNTGELFF. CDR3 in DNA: TGTGCCAGCAGGACAAGTTCGAACACCGGGGAGCTGTTTTTT.

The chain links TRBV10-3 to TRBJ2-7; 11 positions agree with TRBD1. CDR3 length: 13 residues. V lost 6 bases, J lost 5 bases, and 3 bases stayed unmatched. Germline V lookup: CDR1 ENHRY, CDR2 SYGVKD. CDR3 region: CAISGQGANEQYF. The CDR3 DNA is TGTGCCATCAGCGGACAGGGGGCAAACGAGCAGTACTTC.

This chain's CDR3 is CASSQGRATSLNNEQFF. For the CDR3, the DNA is TGCGCCAGCAGCCAAGGGAGGGCTACCAGTTTGAACAATGAGCAGTTCTTC. V usage is TRBV4-1 and J usage is TRBJ2-1; possible D gene TRBD2, 6 bases. Germline CDR1 MGHRA, CDR2 YSYEKL. The CDR3 extends over 17 amino acids. The V end lost 1 base, the J end lost 5 bases, and 18 bases lay between the germline ends.

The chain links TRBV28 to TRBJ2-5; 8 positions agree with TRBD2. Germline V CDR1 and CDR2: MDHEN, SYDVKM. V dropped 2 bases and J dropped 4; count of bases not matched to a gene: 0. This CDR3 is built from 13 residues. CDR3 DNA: TGTGCCAGCAGTTTAAGCGGGAGAGAGACCCAGTACTTC. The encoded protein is CASSLSGRETQYF.

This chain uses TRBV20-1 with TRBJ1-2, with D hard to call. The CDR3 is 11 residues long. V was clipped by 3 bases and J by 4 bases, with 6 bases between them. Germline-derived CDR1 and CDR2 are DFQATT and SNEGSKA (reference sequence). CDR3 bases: TGCAGTGCTAGGCCAGTCTATGGCTACACCTTC. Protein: CSARPVYGYTF.